The 25 T cell receptor beta chains reported below all come from one sample, sequenced in a study of chemoradiotherapy in HPV16-positive cancers. Generated by immunoSEQ multiplex PCR, the TCRdb table keeps only in-frame clones and is missing some. Here the sample spans about 5,000 clones, 79% being singletons. The input for sequencing was tumor tissue, taken from a patient who underwent chemoradiotherapy. Every receptor here comes from a human donor with HPV-associated anogenital cancer.

The chain uses TRBV5-1 and TRBJ1-3; D gene ambiguous. The germline V gene encodes CDR1 SGHRS and CDR2 YFSETQ. CDR3 length: 13 amino acids. In DNA form, the CDR3 reads TGCTCAAGCCGGGAAGACTCTGGAAACACCATATATTTT. It encodes CSSREDSGNTIYF.

The CDR3 nucleotides are TGTGCCAGCAGCCCCCGACAGGGGAACACTGAAGCTTTCTTT. Encoded protein: CASSPRQGNTEAFF. V usage is TRBV2 and J usage is TRBJ1-1, with TRBD1 matching over 7 bases. From germline, CDR1 is SNHLY and CDR2 FYNNEI. V dropped 6 bases and J dropped 1; count of bases not matched to a gene: 5. The CDR3 is 14 residues long.

By share, this clone counts as large. The rearrangement uses TRBV2 and TRBJ2-1; 11 bases align to TRBD2. Losses at the gene ends were 3 bases for V and 6 bases for J; bases not matched to a gene: 4. CDR1 SNHLY and CDR2 FYNNEI come from the germline V gene. The CDR3 loop spans 15 amino acids. The CDR3 loop reads CASSDPLAGANEQFF. The CDR3 DNA sequence: TGTGCCAGCAGTGACCCACTAGCGGGGGCCAATGAGCAGTTCTTC.

The rearrangement uses TRBV27 and TRBJ2-3, with 15 nucleotides matching TRBD2. The V gene end was trimmed by 6 bases and the J gene end by 4 bases; junction bases not matched to a gene: 8. Germline V lookup: CDR1 MNHEY, CDR2 SMNVEV (reference sequence). CDR3 size: 17 residues. The DNA of the CDR3 is TGTGCCAGCAGACGGACTAGCGGGAGGGCTGGAGCAGATACGCAGTATTTT. It encodes CASRRTSGRAGADTQYF.

Only a few counts were recorded for this clone. This rearrangement joins TRBV28 to TRBJ2-7; D gene unclear. The CDR3 runs to 13 residues. The V and J ends lost 6 bases and 4 bases respectively, with 13 bases between them. Looked up from germline, CDR1 is MDHEN and CDR2 is SYDVKM. The CDR3 loop is CASSLYGLYEQYF. The CDR3 DNA reads as TGTGCCAGCAGCCTTTATGGTCTATACGAGCAGTACTTC.

Comments on this clone: Since no conserved phenylalanine or tryptophan closes the CDR3, a read error is the likely cause. Because the CDR3's place on the DNA is in doubt, the DNA is left out and the CDR3 is given as listed by TCRdb. This chain uses TRBV7-9 with TRBJ1-3. The CDR3 region is 8 residues in length, termini included. Germline V CDR1 and CDR2: SEHNR, FQNEAQ (reference sequence). The CDR3: CASSPAAR.

This rearrangement joins TRBV30 to TRBJ1-6; 8 nucleotides match TRBD1. CDR3 size: 12 residues. CDR1 is GTSNPN and CDR2 is SVGIG in the germline V gene (reference sequence). V lost 6 bases, J lost 10 bases, and 5 bases stayed unmatched. CDR3 nucleotides: TGTGCCTGCGACAGGGGCGGATCACCCCTCCACTTT. This gives the protein CACDRGGSPLHF.

The chain combines TRBV5-1 with TRBJ2-2, with TRBD2 matching over 10 bases. This CDR3 has 16 residues. Germline V gene sequence: CDR1 SGHRS, CDR2 YFSETQ. J lost 2 bases, V lost 0 bases, and 1 base had no gene match. Here the CDR3 reads CASSLVLAGNTGELFF. Written as DNA, the CDR3 is TGCGCCAGCAGCTTGGTACTAGCGGGAAACACCGGGGAGCTGTTTTTT.

The chain couples TRBV15 to TRBJ2-5; a possible D gene is TRBD2 (5 bases). The V end lost 0 bases, the J end lost 5 bases, and 13 bases lay between the germline ends. The CDR3 runs to 15 residues. Germline lookup yields CDR1 LNHNV and CDR2 YYDKDF (reference sequence). This CDR3 reads CATSRDQLAGETQYF. The CDR3, as DNA: TGTGCCACCAGCAGAGATCAGCTAGCCGGGGAGACCCAGTACTTC.

This chain connects TRBV27 to TRBJ1-1, with a possible D match to TRBD1 (6 bases). V shed 2 bases and J shed 7 bases, with 14 bases lying between them. Germline assignment: CDR1 MNHEY and CDR2 SMNVEV (reference sequence). This CDR3 contains 14 residues. CDR3 bases: TGTGCCAGCAGTTTAAGGCAGGGGAGGGGTGAAGCTTTCTTT. Its protein product is CASSLRQGRGEAFF.

This chain's CDR3 is CASSPGRNTEAFF. The CDR3 region has the DNA TGTGCCAGCTCACCAGGACGGAACACTGAAGCTTTCTTT. This chain links TRBV18 with TRBJ1-1; D gene unclear. Trimming shortened V by 2 bases and J by 1 base, and 5 bases separated the two germline ends. The germline V gene encodes CDR1 KGHSH and CDR2 LQKENI. The CDR3 is 13 amino acids.

This chain links TRBV5-1 with TRBJ2-4; 7 nucleotides agree with TRBD2. CDR1 is SGHRS and CDR2 is YFSETQ in the germline V gene. J lost 7 bases, V lost 4 bases, and 8 bases had no gene match. The length of the CDR3 is 14 residues. The CDR3 coding sequence is TGCGCCAGCAGCCGACCCGGGGGGAGTAACATTCAGTACTTC. Translated: CASSRPGGSNIQYF.

The chain employs TRBV11-2 and TRBJ2-5; tentatively, D is TRBD2 (6 bases). The CDR3 contains 13 residues. Looked up from germline, CDR1 is SGHAT and CDR2 is FQNNGV. The V and J ends lost 0 bases and 11 bases respectively, with 13 bases between them. The CDR3 loop is CASSLEPGLEQYF. The DNA of the CDR3 is TGTGCCAGCAGCTTAGAACCGGGACTGGAACAGTACTTC.

V usage is TRBV18 and J usage is TRBJ2-6, with a weak D call TRBD2 (7 bases). Germline values: CDR1 KGHSH, CDR2 LQKENI. The CDR3 has 17 residues. Deletions cut 6 bases from V and 4 bases from J, with 19 bases between. The CDR3 nucleotides read TGTGCCAGCTCCCCCTCGGGGGCGGGGGACGGGGCCAACGTCCTGACTTTC. It is translated as CASSPSGAGDGANVLTF. The whole variable domain, filled in from reference TRBV18 and TRBJ2-6, reads NAGVMQNPRHLVRRRGQEARLRCSPMKGHSHVYWYRQLPEEGLKFMVYLQKENIIDESGMPKERFSAEFPKEGPSILRIQQVVRGDSAAYFCASSPSGAGDGANVLTFGAGSRLTVL.

The chain couples TRBV7-8 to TRBJ2-1; D gene uncertain. Germline loops: CDR1 SGHVS, CDR2 FQNEAQ. V lost 2 bases and J lost 10, with 12 bases in between. The CDR3 contains 13 residues. The CDR3 sequence: CASSLSAFGEQFF. The CDR3 nucleotides are TGTGCCAGCAGCTTATCAGCGTTCGGCGAGCAGTTCTTC.

On this clone: The sample has other DNA sequences that encode this CDR3 too. The chain has TRBV7-2 and TRBJ1-6; D is unresolved. In germline, CDR1 is SGHTA, CDR2 FQGNSA. Trimming left V 5 bases short and J 7 bases short, with 15 bases between. This CDR3 comprises 15 residues. This CDR3 reads CASSLIGRENSPLHF. DNA for the CDR3: TGTGCCAGCAGCCTAATCGGACGGGAAAATTCACCCCTCCACTTT.

J is TRBJ2-5 and V is TRBV7-2, with 13 nucleotides matching TRBD2. CDR3 length equals 16 residues. Looked up from germline, CDR1 is SGHTA and CDR2 is FQGNSA. J was trimmed by 5 bases and V by 3 bases; bases with no gene match: 6. CDR3 DNA: TGTGCCAGCAGCTTCGTGGGACTAGCGGGGAGTGAGACCCAGTACTTC. It codes for CASSFVGLAGSETQYF.

The chain has TRBV5-1 and TRBJ1-3; possibly TRBD1 for D (6 bases). The V end was cut by 2 bases, the J end by 2 bases, with 8 bases between. Germline values: CDR1 SGHRS, CDR2 YFSETQ. The CDR3 length is 14 residues. CDR3 coding DNA: TGCGCCAGCAGCTTTTCAGGGGCTGGAAACACCATATATTTT. It translates to CASSFSGAGNTIYF.

The rearrangement uses TRBV5-6 and TRBJ2-1, with 10 bases matching TRBD1. V gave up 4 bases and J gave up 2 bases; unmatched junction bases: 3. Per germline, CDR1 SGHDT and CDR2 YYEEEE. The CDR3 extends over 15 amino acids. As DNA, the CDR3 is TGTGCCAGCAGCATAGGGACAGGGGCCTACAATGAGCAGTTCTTC. Translating it yields CASSIGTGAYNEQFF.

This chain connects TRBV15 to TRBJ2-7; D unclear. Germline V gives CDR1 LNHNV, CDR2 YYDKDF (reference sequence). V lost 2 bases and J lost 4, with 12 bases in between. The CDR3 runs to 14 residues. This CDR3 reads CATSRLVGLYEQYF. CDR3 DNA sequence: TGTGCCACCAGCAGACTGGTTGGGCTATACGAGCAGTACTTC. Full variable domain (remainder filled in from reference TRBV15 and TRBJ2-7): DAMVIQNPRYQVTQFGKPVTLSCSQTLNHNVMYWYQQKSSQAPKLLFHYYDKDFNNEADTPDNFQSRRPNTSFCFLDIRSPGLGDTAMYLCATSRLVGLYEQYFGPGTRLTVT.

A few counts support this clone. This chain joins TRBV27 and TRBJ2-2, with 13 positions matching TRBD2. The CDR3 totals 19 residues. CDR1 is MNHEY and CDR2 is SMNVEV in the germline V gene (reference sequence). V gave up 0 bases and J gave up 3 bases; unmatched junction bases: 7. CDR3 amino acids: CASSLSLTSGRKDTGELFF. CDR3 sequence (DNA): TGTGCCAGCAGTTTATCCCTGACTAGCGGGAGGAAGGACACCGGGGAGCTGTTTTTT.

The rearrangement uses TRBV9 and TRBJ1-2; 12 nucleotides match TRBD1. V gave up 2 bases and J gave up 7 bases; unmatched junction bases: 9. The CDR3 extends over 16 amino acids. CDR1 and CDR2 (germline): SGDLS, YYNGEE. The CDR3 DNA follows: TGTGCCAGCAGCGTTAATCCGGGACAGGGGGCCGGTGGCTACACCTTC. It is translated as CASSVNPGQGAGGYTF.

J is TRBJ2-3 and V is TRBV5-1, with D perhaps TRBD2 (6 bases). Trimming left V 0 bases short and J 6 bases short, with 11 bases between. This CDR3 region has 14 residues. Germline V lookup: CDR1 SGHRS, CDR2 YFSETQ. CDR3 region: CASSLGDSADTQYF. CDR3 DNA sequence: TGCGCCAGCAGCTTGGGGGACTCCGCGGATACGCAGTATTTT.

The genes are TRBV19 and TRBJ1-1; TRBD1 aligns across 9 bases. CDR3 length equals 15 residues. The germline gives CDR1 LNHDA, CDR2 SQIVND (reference sequence). Trimming took 4 bases from V and 3 from J; bases not matched to a gene: 6. CDR3 DNA sequence: TGTGCCAGTAGTAGGGGCCGGGACAGGGACACTGAAGCTTTCTTT. It encodes CASSRGRDRDTEAFF.

The table lists this clone with a count of one. The chain employs TRBV28 and TRBJ2-1, with 10 bases lining up with TRBD2. Trimming removed 7 bases from V and 8 bases from J; junction bases left unmatched: 11. Germline V gene lookup returns CDR1 MDHEN and CDR2 SYDVKM. This CDR3 has 15 residues. CDR3 nucleotide sequence: TGTGCCAGCACTCCTTTTAGCGGGGGGACCGATGAGCAGTTCTTC. Protein sequence: CASTPFSGGTDEQFF.